This T cell receptor beta chain was profiled in a study of shared clonotypes between healthy human individuals. This clone was recorded only once. Clones were sequenced by immunoSEQ multiplex PCR, and TCRdb holds only the in-frame ones, with some missing. Among approximately 1.5 million clones listed, 95% to 99% were seen once. Sequencing was performed on naive CD4+ T cells sorted from blood. Subset given: CD45RA+ positively selected. The TCR was taken from a man aged 30 to 39 in good health.

The DNA for the CDR3 is TGTGCCAGCAGCCTCCCCCTGGGACTGACGTACGAGCAGTACTTC. Its translation: CASSLPLGLTYEQYF. The rearrangement uses TRBV28 and TRBJ2-7; the D gene is possibly TRBD2 (6 bases). This CDR3 has 15 amino acids. In germline, CDR1 is MDHEN, CDR2 SYDVKM. Trimming pared 6 bases from V and 4 bases from J, leaving 19 bases between. Filled out from reference TRBV28 and TRBJ2-7, the complete variable domain reads DVKVTQSSRYLVKRTGEKVFLECVQDMDHENMFWYRQDPGLGLRLIYFSYDVKMKEKGDIPEGYSVSREKKERFSLILESASTNQTSMYLCASSLPLGLTYEQYFGPGTRLTVT.